Sequencing of this T cell receptor beta chain was carried out in a study of blood T cell repertoires in COVID-19. Study background: Italy, Spain and the United States were the sources of the convalescent and acute COVID-19 samples.

Original data processing: Estimated nucleated cell counts came from reference gene primer amplification. Sequencing was performed with immunoSEQ multiplex PCR; in TCRdb, only in-frame clones are kept and a portion is missing. That table furnishes V, J and clone size, whereas the DNA furnished D and trimming. The repertoire holds approximately 200,000 clones, 87% seen once, with 10% to 12% in the top ten. This clone has only one observation. This CDR3 has 14 amino acids. V lost 0 bases and J 8 bases, leaving 14 bases between the germline ends. Germline V gives CDR1 SGHRS, CDR2 YFSETQ. The chain employs TRBV5-1 and TRBJ1-2; maybe TRBD1 (5 bases). This sequence was found in a young man who had recovered from COVID-19. Sequenced input: PBMCs or T cells enriched from blood (not recorded which). The CDR3 sequence: CASSLDGGWSGYTF. The CDR3 nucleotides read TGCGCCAGCAGCTTGGACGGGGGTTGGTCGGGCTACACCTTC. Full variable domain (outside the CDR3, taken from reference TRBV5-1 and TRBJ1-2): KAGVTQTPRYLIKTRGQQVTLSCSPISGHRSVSWYQQTPGQGLQFLFEYFSETQRNKGNFPGRFSGRQFSNSRSEMNVSTLELGDSALYLCASSLDGGWSGYTFGSGTRLTVV.